The clone carrying this T cell receptor beta chain was picked up one time. This entry belongs to a study of graft-versus-host responses after intestinal transplantation. About the study: In this cohort, recipients had multivisceral, liver-intestinal, or isolated intestinal transplants. Each patient got anti-thymocyte globulin induction, then tacrolimus and steroids for approximately 3 years.

The CDR3 consists of 18 residues. CDR1 and CDR2 (germline): SGHVS, FQNEAQ. Trimming shortened V by 5 bases and J by 0 bases, and 21 bases separated the two germline ends. Bone marrow was aspirated after transplant. It came from the posterior iliac crest or another site. Profiling relied on immunoSEQ multiplex PCR, and the TCRdb table lists in-frame clones only, not all of them. The sample contains about 20,000 clones, about 89% of which appear only once. The chain couples TRBV7-8 to TRBJ2-3; maybe TRBD2 (6 bases). The sequence was obtained from a human patient who received an intestinal transplant, so some T cells may come from the graft donor. This specimen consisted of bone marrow, obtained just under 130 days after transplant. CDR3 amino acids: CASSRFAGTLYSTDTQYF. The CDR3 DNA follows: TGTGCCAGCAGCCGCTTTGCGGGAACCCTATATAGCACAGATACGCAGTATTTT.